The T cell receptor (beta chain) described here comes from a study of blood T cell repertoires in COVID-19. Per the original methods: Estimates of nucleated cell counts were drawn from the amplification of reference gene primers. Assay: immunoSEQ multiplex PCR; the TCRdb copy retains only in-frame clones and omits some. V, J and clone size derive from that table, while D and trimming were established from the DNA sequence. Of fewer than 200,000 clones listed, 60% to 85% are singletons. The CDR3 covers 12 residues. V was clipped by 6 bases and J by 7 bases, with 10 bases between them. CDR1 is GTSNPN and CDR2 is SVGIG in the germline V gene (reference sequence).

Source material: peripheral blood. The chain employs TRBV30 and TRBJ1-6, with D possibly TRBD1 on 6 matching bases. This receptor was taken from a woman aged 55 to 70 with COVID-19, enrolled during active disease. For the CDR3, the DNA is TGTGCCTGTACAGGGAGAAATTCACCCCTCCACTTT. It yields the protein CACTGRNSPLHF.